The 25 T cell receptor beta chains below were found in one sample sequenced in a study of blood T cells in healthy people across ages. A sample-barcoded 5' primer and a J-beta primer mix were used in a second PCR of roughly 7 to 11 cycles. Via MiXCR, TCRdb re-called the 5' RACE reads, giving one row per CDR3 protein. The sample lists about 1,500,000 distinct CDR3 sequences; roughly 30% were seen once. Sequenced sample: blood. Receptors originate from a woman younger than 45 in good health.

This clonotype has just a few counts. CDR3 DNA: TGTGCCAGCAGCTTAGCACTAGCGGGAGCCGGGTACAATGAGCAGTTCTTC. Translation: CASSLALAGAGYNEQFF. The rearrangement uses TRBV7-9 and TRBJ2-1; 11 positions agree with TRBD2. CDR1 SEHNR and CDR2 FQNEAQ come from the germline V gene (reference sequence). This CDR3 region has 17 residues. V dropped 0 bases and J dropped 4; count of bases not matched to a gene: 5.

The chain carries TRBV5-1 and TRBJ2-3; 9 bases line up with TRBD1. CDR3 length: 16 amino acids. Germline values: CDR1 SGHRS, CDR2 YFSETQ. V lost 2 bases, J lost 2 bases, and 6 bases stayed unmatched. As DNA, the CDR3 is TGCGCCAGCAGCTTTTCACAGGGGGCGGTCACAGATACGCAGTATTTT. Its translation is CASSFSQGAVTDTQYF. The whole variable domain, remainder taken from reference TRBV5-1 and TRBJ2-3, is KAGVTQTPRYLIKTRGQQVTLSCSPISGHRSVSWYQQTPGQGLQFLFEYFSETQRNKGNFPGRFSGRQFSNSRSEMNVSTLELGDSALYLCASSFSQGAVTDTQYFGPGTRLTVL.

The chain uses TRBV3-1 and TRBJ2-5; D is unclear. V was trimmed by 1 base and J by 3 bases, leaving 9 bases between them. Germline V CDR1 and CDR2: LGHDT, YNNKEL (reference sequence). The CDR3 length is 14 residues. CDR3 bases: TGTGCCAGCAGCCAAGTGAGGACCGAAGAGACCCAGTACTTC. This gives the protein CASSQVRTEETQYF.

V is TRBV5-1 and J is TRBJ1-2; the match to TRBD1 covers 9 bases. Per the germline V gene, CDR1 is SGHRS and CDR2 is YFSETQ. The trim removed 3 bases at V and 3 bases at J, leaving 9 bases unmatched. CDR3 length equals 16 residues. Here the CDR3 reads CASSSSAGQGDYGYTF. The DNA of the CDR3 is TGCGCCAGCAGCTCATCCGCGGGACAGGGAGACTATGGCTACACCTTC. The full variable domain, with the rest looked up from reference TRBV5-1 and TRBJ1-2, is KAGVTQTPRYLIKTRGQQVTLSCSPISGHRSVSWYQQTPGQGLQFLFEYFSETQRNKGNFPGRFSGRQFSNSRSEMNVSTLELGDSALYLCASSSSAGQGDYGYTFGSGTRLTVV.

The rearrangement joins TRBV30 to TRBJ2-3, with TRBD1 matching over 11 bases. The CDR3 totals 14 residues. J lost 4 bases, V lost 5 bases, and 5 bases had no gene match. The germline CDR1 and CDR2 sequences are GTSNPN and SVGIG (reference sequence). CDR3 sequence: CAWEPGQGADTQYF. In DNA, the CDR3 is TGTGCCTGGGAGCCGGGACAGGGGGCAGATACGCAGTATTTT. The complete variable domain, with remaining parts taken from reference TRBV30 and TRBJ2-3, reads SQTIHQWPATLVQPVGSPLSLECTVEGTSNPNLYWYRQAAGRGLQLLFYSVGIGQISSEVPQNLSASRPQDRQFILSSKKLLLSDSGFYLCAWEPGQGADTQYFGPGTRLTVL.

CDR3 region: CASTEFGGAGANVLTF. The CDR3 bases are TGTGCCAGCACCGAATTCGGAGGGGCTGGGGCCAACGTCCTGACTTTC. The V gene is TRBV6-6, the J gene TRBJ2-6; D may be TRBD2 (6 bases). Germline CDR1 MNHNY, CDR2 SVGAGI (reference sequence). This CDR3 is built from 16 residues. Trimming pared 7 bases from V and 2 bases from J, leaving 15 bases between.

The chain couples TRBV27 to TRBJ2-7; D might be TRBD1 (6 bases). The ends were cut back, 6 bases at V and 1 base at J, with 16 bases in the middle. Germline V gene data show CDR1 as MNHEY and CDR2 as SMNVEV (reference sequence). The CDR3 covers 15 residues. The CDR3 protein is CASRPPGTSSYEQYF. Written as DNA, the CDR3 is TGTGCCAGCAGACCCCCCGGGACATCTTCCTACGAGCAGTACTTC.

The genes are TRBV6-5 and TRBJ2-1; 8 nucleotides agree with TRBD2. V shed 6 bases, J shed 9 bases, and the junction held 10 bases outside the gene matches. The CDR3 extends over 14 amino acids. Germline V gene lookup returns CDR1 MNHEY and CDR2 SVGAGI. The CDR3 DNA reads as TGTGCCAGCAGACCCGGACTAGCCCAACTTGAGCAGTTCTTC. This codes for CASRPGLAQLEQFF.

This clonotype came up a few times. This chain uses TRBV5-1 with TRBJ2-7, with D possibly TRBD1 on 6 matching bases. The CDR3 has 16 residues. Germline CDR1 and CDR2: SGHRS and YFSETQ. Trimming took off 0 bases at V and 6 bases at J, with 19 bases between the two ends. The CDR3 DNA is TGCGCCAGCAGCTTGGAAACTCCCCCGACAGGTCGCGAGCAGTACTTC. This sequence encodes CASSLETPPTGREQYF.

A remark on this clonotype: At one boundary the junction diverges from the germline segment, which might be a read error. The V call is TRBV27, the J call TRBJ1-1; D uncertain. This CDR3 is 13 amino acids long. Germline V lookup: CDR1 MNHEY, CDR2 SMNVEV (reference sequence). CDR3 DNA sequence: TGTGCCAGCAGTTTGGTTGAGAACACTGAATCTTTCTTT. This gives the protein CASSLVENTESFF.

This chain connects TRBV7-7 to TRBJ1-2; D gene unclear. V gave up 4 bases and J gave up 4 bases, with 25 bases separating them. The CDR3 totals 18 residues. Germline CDR1 and CDR2: SSHAT and FNYEAQ (reference sequence). The CDR3 reads CASSSRSTNVAMAYGYTF. The DNA for the CDR3 is TGTGCCAGCAGCTCCAGATCAACCAATGTGGCGATGGCCTATGGCTACACCTTC.

The chain joins TRBV21-1 to TRBJ2-7; the table calls TRBD2, which could not be checked here. TRBV21-1 is annotated as a pseudogene. The CDR3 totals 16 residues. Here the CDR3 DNA reads TGTGCCAGCAGCAAAGATCTACGAGGGAGTGGTGACGAGCAGTACTTC. It translates to CASSKDLRGSGDEQYF.

This chain links TRBV5-1 with TRBJ1-2, with D hard to call. Per the germline V gene, CDR1 is SGHRS and CDR2 is YFSETQ. V was clipped by 4 bases and J by 4 bases, with 11 bases between them. The CDR3 is made up of 13 amino acids. This CDR3 is CASSGSSRYGYTF. The CDR3 bases are TGCGCCAGCAGCGGCTCTTCTCGCTATGGCTACACCTTC.

The chain carries TRBV2 and TRBJ1-6; D is unresolved. V was trimmed by 8 bases and J by 7 bases, leaving 12 bases between them. CDR3 length: 13 residues. CDR1 is SNHLY, CDR2 FYNNEI, per germline. The CDR3: CASGLENNSPLHF. The CDR3 DNA follows: TGTGCCAGCGGGTTAGAGAACAATTCACCCCTCCACTTT.

The rearrangement uses TRBV5-1 and TRBJ1-1; D unresolved. The V end lost 5 bases, the J end lost 0 bases, and 11 bases lay between the germline ends. Germline V gene lookup returns CDR1 SGHRS and CDR2 YFSETQ. This CDR3 spans 14 amino acids. This CDR3 is CASRQEGMNTEAFF. DNA of the CDR3: TGCGCCAGCAGGCAGGAAGGAATGAACACTGAAGCTTTCTTT.

The chain's CDR3 is CASSQRQGVGETQYF. The DNA for the CDR3 is TGTGCCAGCAGCCAGAGACAGGGGGTAGGGGAGACCCAGTACTTC. The chain couples TRBV2 to TRBJ2-5; TRBD1 matches at 9 bases. V trimming: 6 bases; J trimming: 5 bases; junction bases outside the gene matches: 10. The CDR3 has 15 residues. Germline CDR1 SNHLY, CDR2 FYNNEI.

V usage is TRBV4-1 and J usage is TRBJ1-5; D is undetermined. Germline CDR1 is MGHRA and CDR2 is YSYEKL. CDR3 length: 15 residues. The germline V and J ends were trimmed by 2 bases and 3 bases, with 11 bases remaining between them. The CDR3 DNA is TGCGCCAGCAGCCAATCGGGTAGGGACAATCAGCCCCAGCATTTT. Protein product: CASSQSGRDNQPQHF.

This clonotype was observed many times. The chain recombines TRBV28 with TRBJ2-5; 9 nucleotides agree with TRBD2. Germline CDR1 MDHEN, CDR2 SYDVKM. V shed 5 bases and J 5 bases; nucleotides not matched to a gene: 15. The CDR3 consists of 17 residues. The CDR3 sequence is CASSGNSGGGGMETQYF. Written as DNA, the CDR3 is TGTGCCAGCAGTGGAAATAGCGGGGGAGGCGGCATGGAGACCCAGTACTTC.

This chain connects TRBV29-1 to TRBJ1-1; possible D gene TRBD1, 5 bases. The CDR3 contains 13 residues. Trimming removed 8 bases at V and 3 bases at J, with 16 bases between. The germline V gene encodes CDR1 SQVTM and CDR2 ANQGSEA. CDR3 DNA sequence: TGCAGCATCGGACATCAGGGTTACACTGAAGCTTTCTTT. As protein: CSIGHQGYTEAFF.

The chain combines TRBV20-1 with TRBJ1-6; D gene uncertain. V was trimmed by 4 bases and J by 5 bases, leaving 12 bases between them. The length of the CDR3 is 14 residues. CDR1 and CDR2 from the germline V gene are DFQATT and SNEGSKA (reference sequence). The CDR3 DNA follows: TGCAGTGCTACCGGTACACCCAATAATTCACCCCTCCACTTT. This sequence encodes CSATGTPNNSPLHF.

V is TRBV23-1 and J is TRBJ2-4; no definite D call. TRBV23-1 is an ORF, and what it does is uncertain. This CDR3 has 17 amino acids. V gave up 0 bases and J gave up 1 base, with 13 bases separating them. DNA of the CDR3: TGCGCCAGCAGTCAATCGGGTCTCCTGGGGGCCAAAAACATTCAGTACTTC. Translating it yields CASSQSGLLGAKNIQYF.

The chain has TRBV4-1 and TRBJ2-5; no reliable D call. The CDR3 is made up of 15 amino acids. Trimming took 0 bases from V and 5 from J, leaving 13 bases between them. Germline V gene data show CDR1 as MGHRA and CDR2 as YSYEKL. The CDR3 DNA follows: TGCGCCAGCAGCCAAGATCAAGTTGACCGCGAGACCCAGTACTTC. Translating gives CASSQDQVDRETQYF.

With respect to this clonotype: A clone one base away is much larger, so this may be a read error. V usage is TRBV7-2 and J usage is TRBJ2-7; no firm D call. The germline V gene encodes CDR1 SGHTA and CDR2 FQGNSA. The CDR3 runs to 12 residues. DNA for the CDR3: TGTGCCAACAGCTTTTCTGGGCTCGAGCAGTACTTC. It specifies CANSFSGLEQYF.

Concerning this clonotype: This may come from a read error, since a much larger clone is one base off. The chain carries TRBV9 and TRBJ2-7; D possibly corresponds to TRBD1 (6 bases). Germline CDR1 is SGDLS and CDR2 is YYNGEE. CDR3 size: 16 residues. CDR3 amino acids: CASSAPETGMPYGQYF. The CDR3 region has the DNA TGTGCCAGCAGCGCCCCAGAGACAGGCATGCCCTACGGGCAGTACTTC.

The CDR3 coding sequence is TGTGCCAGCAGCCTATCCCGGCGAGGTGTATACAATGAGCAGTTCTTC. It translates to CASSLSRRGVYNEQFF. J is TRBJ2-1 and V is TRBV3-1, with D unresolved. The CDR3 runs to 16 residues. V was shortened by 4 bases and J by 4 bases, with 17 bases between the two germline ends. CDR1 and CDR2 (germline): LGHDT, YNNKEL (reference sequence).